These T cell receptor beta chains were read from a single sample in a study of cytomegalovirus exposure and HLA in healthy donors. Here immunoSEQ multiplex PCR was the method, and the copy in TCRdb shows in-frame clones only, minus some. The sample records about 110,000 clones, around 83% being singletons. The sample was PBMCs. These receptors all stem from a woman in her sixties or seventies in good health and CMV-seropositive. Both conserved end residues are part of each CDR3. D genes are given only for firm matches. Size is omitted from some rows. Given values are once, few, many or a class for expanded clones.

j_call clone_size d_call v_call cdr3_nt cdr3_aa
TRBJ2-5 . TRBD1 TRBV9 TGTGCCAGCAGCACAGGACAGGGTAGAGAGACCCAGTACTTC CASSTGQGRETQYF
TRBJ2-1 . TRBD1 TRBV28 TGTGCCAGCAGTAGGACAGGCTCCTACAATGAGCAGTTCTTC CASSRTGSYNEQFF
TRBJ1-5 . . TRBV6-1 TGTGCCAGCAGCGCCTCCTGGGGGGAAAATCAGCCCCAGCATTTT CASSASWGENQPQHF
TRBJ1-1 . TRBD1 TRBV7-2 TGTGCCAGCAGCTCCCCTGGGGGGACAGCACCAGTTGGCACTGAAGCTTTCTTT CASSSPGGTAPVGTEAFF
TRBJ2-6 . . TRBV11-2 TGTGCCAGCAGCTTCGGAGCGAGTGGGGCCAACGTCCTGACTTTC CASSFGASGANVLTF
TRBJ2-7 . TRBD1 TRBV18 TGTGCCAGCTCAACTCGGACAGGGGTCTACGAGCAGTACTTC CASSTRTGVYEQYF
TRBJ2-5 once TRBD2 TRBV11-3 TGTGCCAGCAGCTTAGGCCTAGCGGGAGTGGGGCGAGAGACCCAGTACTTC CASSLGLAGVGRETQYF
TRBJ1-1 . . TRBV11-2 TGTGCCAGCATCTGGAGGGAAGACGGCACTGAAGCTTTCTTT CASIWREDGTEAFF
TRBJ2-5 . TRBD2 TRBV5-1 TGCGCCAGCAGCGACCCACCTAGCGGAGAGCAGTACTTC CASSDPPSGEQYF
TRBJ2-7 . . TRBV5-5 TGTGCCAGCAGCCGGGGGGGGACAGGGCGCGACGAGCAGTACTTC CASSRGGTGRDEQYF
TRBJ2-3 . TRBD2 TRBV13 TGTGCCAGCAGCCCTCGTCCCCCATTAGCGGGAGATGCGGCAGATACGCAGTATTTT CASSPRPPLAGDAADTQYF
TRBJ1-4 . TRBD1 TRBV5-6 TGTGCCAGCAGCCCAGGGGGCTGGGAAGGTGAAAAACTGTTTTTT CASSPGGWEGEKLFF
TRBJ1-4 . . TRBV13 TGTGCCAGCAGGACAGTTGCAACTAATGAAAAACTGTTTTTT CASRTVATNEKLFF
TRBJ2-3 . TRBD2 TRBV7-6 TGTGCCAGCAGCTGGAGCGGGAGTTACACAGATACGCAGTATTTT CASSWSGSYTDTQYF
TRBJ1-5 few . TRBV28 TGTGCCAGCAGTTTCTTAAGCAATCAGCCCCAGCATTTT CASSFLSNQPQHF
TRBJ2-1 . . TRBV13 TGTGCCAGCACCCAAGATCAGTACAATGAGCAGTTCTTC CASTQDQYNEQFF
TRBJ2-3 . . TRBV5-1 TGCGCCAGCGCCCAGGCGCGCCTCACAGATACGCAGTATTTT CASAQARLTDTQYF
TRBJ2-1 . TRBD2 TRBV9 TGTGCCAGCAGCGTTTATTTTAGCGGGAGGGGAACTTACAATGAGCAGTTCTTC CASSVYFSGRGTYNEQFF
TRBJ2-1 . . TRBV4-1 TGCGCCAGCAGCCAAGATCATTGGAGCTACAATGAGCAGTTCTTC CASSQDHWSYNEQFF
TRBJ2-7 . . TRBV6-5 TGTGCCAGCAGGGACTGGGGGCCAGTATACGAGCAGTACTTC CASRDWGPVYEQYF
TRBJ2-7 . . TRBV21-1 TGTGCCAGCAGCAAAGCGCACGGACAGGGGGCTGTTGAGCAGTACTTC CASSKAHGQGAVEQYF
TRBJ2-7 . TRBD2 TRBV28 TGTGCCAGCAGTCAATTAGCGGGGCCCTACGAGCAGTACTTC CASSQLAGPYEQYF
TRBJ2-3 once . TRBV18 TGTGCCAGCTCTCAGGAGGAGGGGGATACGCAGTATTTT CASSQEEGDTQYF
TRBJ2-1 . TRBD2 TRBV5-1 TGCGCCAGCACACCGGGACTAGCGTCGCCCCGATACAATGAGCAGTTCTTC CASTPGLASPRYNEQFF
TRBJ1-5 . . TRBV30 TGTGCCTGGAGTGAGGGGATAAGCAATCAGCCCCAGCATTTT CAWSEGISNQPQHF
TRBJ2-7 . TRBD2 TRBV19 TGTGCCAGTAGTATCGGGACTACCACTGAGCAGTACTTC CASSIGTTTEQYF
TRBJ1-2 . . TRBV7-2 TGTGCCAGCAGCTATGCTGACGGGGGGCGCAATGGCTACACCTTC CASSYADGGRNGYTF
TRBJ2-3 . . TRBV11-3 TGTGCCAGCAGCGAAGGGGGCACAGATACGCAGTATTTT CASSEGGTDTQYF
TRBJ1-2 . TRBD1 TRBV5-4 TGTGCCAGCAGCTTGGCCCGACAGGGGGATCACTATGGCTACACCTTC CASSLARQGDHYGYTF
TRBJ1-1 . TRBD1 TRBV30 TGTGCCTGGAGGAAAACTCAGGGGGCGAACACTGAAGCTTTCTTT CAWRKTQGANTEAFF
TRBJ2-7 . TRBD1 TRBV27 TGTGCCAGCCCGGGACAGCAAAATTACGAGCAGTACTTC CASPGQQNYEQYF
TRBJ2-2 . TRBD2 TRBV10-3 TGTGCCACTAGCGGAGCGAACACCGGGGAGCTGTTTTTT CATSGANTGELFF
TRBJ1-2 . TRBD1 TRBV6-5 TGTGCCAGCAGTCGGGACAGGGGCTATGGCTACACCTTC CASSRDRGYGYTF
TRBJ2-5 once . TRBV21-1 TGTGCCAGCAGCACCCGCACCCGAAGGACGGAGGATGAGGGAGTTAACCAAGAGACCCAGTACTTC CASSTRTRRTEDEGVNQETQYF
TRBJ2-1 . TRBD2 TRBV5-5 TGTGCCAGCAGCTTTATTAGGACTAGAGGCGGCGATGAGCAGTTCTTC CASSFIRTRGGDEQFF
TRBJ2-7 . . TRBV5-1 TGCGCCAGCAGCAGGGACACGGGCTATCATCGGCACTACGAGCAGTACTTC CASSRDTGYHRHYEQYF
TRBJ1-2 . TRBD1 TRBV28 TGTGCCAGCAGTCCCGGGACAGCACTCTATGGCTACACCTTC CASSPGTALYGYTF
TRBJ2-1 . TRBD2 TRBV9 TGTGCCAGCAGCGTATCTAGCGGGGCCTACAATGAGCAGTTCTTC CASSVSSGAYNEQFF
TRBJ2-5 . . TRBV7-9 TGTTCCAGCCGGGGAGACCAAGAGACCCAGTACTTC CSSRGDQETQYF
TRBJ1-1 few . TRBV18 TGTGCCAGCTCACCAGGGAGGGCCACTGAAGCTTTCTTT CASSPGRATEAFF
TRBJ2-1 . TRBD2 TRBV29-1 TGCAGCGTTGTCTGGCGCGGGAGGGCCTCGGGGTCCTACAATGAGCAGTTCTTC CSVVWRGRASGSYNEQFF
TRBJ2-1 once TRBD2 TRBV18 TGTGCCAGCTCCCCAAGGCTAGCGGGAGTATACAATGAGCAGTTCTTC CASSPRLAGVYNEQFF